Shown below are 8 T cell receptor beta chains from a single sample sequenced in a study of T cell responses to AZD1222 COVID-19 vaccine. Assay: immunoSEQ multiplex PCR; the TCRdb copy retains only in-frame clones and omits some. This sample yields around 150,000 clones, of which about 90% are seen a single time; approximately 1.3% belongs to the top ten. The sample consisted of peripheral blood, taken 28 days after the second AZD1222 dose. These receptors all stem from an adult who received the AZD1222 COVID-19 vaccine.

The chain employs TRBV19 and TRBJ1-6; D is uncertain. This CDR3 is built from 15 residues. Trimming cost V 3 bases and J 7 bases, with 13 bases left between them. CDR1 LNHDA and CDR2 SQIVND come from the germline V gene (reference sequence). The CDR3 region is CASSMRPGLNSPLHF. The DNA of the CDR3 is TGTGCCAGTAGTATGAGGCCAGGCTTGAATTCACCCCTCCACTTT.

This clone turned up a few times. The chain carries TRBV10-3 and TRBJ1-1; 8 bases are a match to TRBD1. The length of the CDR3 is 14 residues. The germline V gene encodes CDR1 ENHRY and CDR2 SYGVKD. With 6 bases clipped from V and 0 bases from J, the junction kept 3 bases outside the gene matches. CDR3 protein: CAIRDRDLNTEAFF. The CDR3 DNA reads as TGTGCCATCAGGGACAGGGACTTGAACACTGAAGCTTTCTTT.

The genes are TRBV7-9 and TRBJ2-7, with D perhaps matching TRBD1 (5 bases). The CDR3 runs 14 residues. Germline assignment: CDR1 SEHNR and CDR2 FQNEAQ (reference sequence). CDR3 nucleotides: TGTGCGCTCGACAGCCGGCGAGGTTCGTACGAGCAGTACTTC. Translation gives CALDSRRGSYEQYF.

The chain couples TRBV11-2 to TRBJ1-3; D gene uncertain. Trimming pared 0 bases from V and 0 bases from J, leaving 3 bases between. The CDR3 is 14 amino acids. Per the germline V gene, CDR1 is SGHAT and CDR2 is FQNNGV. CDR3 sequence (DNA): TGTGCCAGCAGCTTAGAGGTCTCTGGAAACACCATATATTTT. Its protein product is CASSLEVSGNTIYF.

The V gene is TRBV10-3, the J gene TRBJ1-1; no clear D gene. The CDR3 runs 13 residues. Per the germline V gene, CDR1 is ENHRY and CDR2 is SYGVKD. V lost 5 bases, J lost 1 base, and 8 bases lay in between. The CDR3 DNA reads TGTGCCATCAGTCTAATCGAGAACACTGAAGCTTTCTTT. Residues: CAISLIENTEAFF.

The CDR3 DNA sequence: TGTGCCAGCAGCCAAGCCGCAGGGGGATACGCTTTCTTT. It encodes CASSQAAGGYAFF. V usage is TRBV3-1 (or the pseudogene TRBV3-2) and J usage is TRBJ1-1; 7 bases agree with TRBD1. The CDR3 is 13 amino acids. Trimming removed 1 base from V and 11 bases from J; junction bases left unmatched: 7. Looked up from germline, CDR1 is LGHDT and CDR2 is YNNKEL (reference sequence).

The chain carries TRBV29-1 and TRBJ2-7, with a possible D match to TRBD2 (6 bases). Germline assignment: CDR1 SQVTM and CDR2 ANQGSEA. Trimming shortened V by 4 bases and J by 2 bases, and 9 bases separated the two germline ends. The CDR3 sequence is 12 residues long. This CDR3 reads CSVVGGTYEQYF. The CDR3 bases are TGCAGCGTTGTAGGCGGGACCTACGAGCAGTACTTC.

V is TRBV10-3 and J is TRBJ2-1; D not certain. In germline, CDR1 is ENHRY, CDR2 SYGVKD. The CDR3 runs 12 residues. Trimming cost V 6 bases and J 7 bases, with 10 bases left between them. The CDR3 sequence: CAISSARNEQFF. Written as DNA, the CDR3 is TGTGCCATCAGCTCAGCGAGGAATGAGCAGTTCTTC.